This TCR beta chain derives from a study of T cell responses to AZD1222 COVID-19 vaccine. CDR1 and CDR2 from the germline V gene are SGHNT and YYREEE (reference sequence). The CDR3 runs 15 residues. V shed 0 bases and J 4 bases; nucleotides not matched to a gene: 6. This table comes from immunoSEQ multiplex PCR, and its TCRdb copy is limited to in-frame clones, with some not included. Of roughly 150,000 clones in the sample, 90% to 95% were seen once. Comment on this clone: Its antigen is as yet unknown.

Study findings and constraints: Just five or six AZD1222 recipients were seropositive at baseline. Clonal diversity was possibly underestimated, and white British individuals and females predominated among donors. Nearly half of unique spike-specific TCRs reportedly avoided B.1.351 and B.1.1.7 mutated regions.

Sequenced material: peripheral blood, taken 28 days after the second AZD1222 dose. The chain combines TRBV5-4 with TRBJ2-7, with 8 bases identical to TRBD2. The clonotype comes from an adult who received the AZD1222 COVID-19 vaccine. The CDR3: CASSLAPGLGYEQYF. DNA for the CDR3: TGTGCCAGCAGCTTGGCCCCGGGACTAGGTTACGAGCAGTACTTC. Together with reference TRBV5-4 and TRBJ2-7, the CDR3 gives the full variable domain: ETGVTQSPTHLIKTRGQQVTLRCSSQSGHNTVSWYQQALGQGPQFIFQYYREEENGRGNFPPRFSGLQFPNYSSELNVNALELDDSALYLCASSLAPGLGYEQYFGPGTRLTVT.